This note documents a single TCR beta chain sequence. Data came from immunoSEQ multiplex PCR; TCRdb stores just in-frame clones and leaves some out. The table records under 300,000 clones, more than 70% of them present only once. The ends were cut back, 7 bases at V and 2 bases at J, with 12 bases in the middle. Germline V gene sequence: CDR1 SEHNR, CDR2 FQNEAQ (reference sequence). This CDR3 region has 13 residues. The data belong to a study of blood T cell repertoires in COVID-19. Material for sequencing was peripheral blood. The TCR was taken from a woman between 40 and 55 years old who had recovered from COVID-19. This rearrangement joins TRBV7-9 to TRBJ2-7, with D maybe TRBD2 (6 bases). The CDR3 DNA sequence: TGTGCCAGCACCCCGCGGGGCGCCTACGAGCAGTACTTC. It translates to CASTPRGAYEQYF.